Below are 9 T cell receptor beta chains sequenced from a single sample in a study of T cell changes during pregnancy in multiple sclerosis. Repertoires were generated with immunoSEQ multiplex PCR, while TCRdb's copy carries only in-frame clones and drops some. The sample records approximately 64,000 clones, 90% being singletons. Sequencing used peripheral blood, obtained in the second trimester of pregnancy. Receptor source: a female donor in good health, enrolled as a control in a pregnancy study.

A single count supports this clone. This rearrangement joins TRBV4-1 to TRBJ2-1; weak D call: TRBD2 (6 bases). CDR3 length equals 14 residues. The germline V and J ends were trimmed by 6 bases and 4 bases, with 13 bases remaining between them. Germline V CDR1 and CDR2: MGHRA, YSYEKL. CDR3 amino acids: CASRLATFYNEQFF. In DNA, the CDR3 is TGCGCCAGCAGGCTAGCGACTTTTTACAATGAGCAGTTCTTC.

The J gene is TRBJ1-5, the V gene TRBV25-1; 10 bases are shared with TRBD1. This CDR3 is 14 amino acids long. CDR1 is MGHDK, CDR2 SYGVNS, per germline. Trimming removed 6 bases from V and 7 bases from J; junction bases left unmatched: 6. The CDR3 loop is CASSRGQGLQPQHF. The CDR3 nucleotides are TGTGCCAGCAGCCGGGGACAGGGGCTCCAGCCCCAGCATTTT. Full variable domain (outside the CDR3, taken from reference TRBV25-1 and TRBJ1-5): EADIYQTPRYLVIGTGKKITLECSQTMGHDKMYWYQQDPGMELHLIHYSYGVNSTEKGDLSSESTVSRIRTEHFPLTLESARPSHTSQYLCASSRGQGLQPQHFGDGTRLSIL.

The J gene is TRBJ1-4, the V gene TRBV18; no clear D gene. The CDR3 totals 16 residues. CDR1 KGHSH and CDR2 LQKENI come from the germline V gene. V was shortened by 2 bases and J by 3 bases, with 13 bases between the two germline ends. CDR3: CASSPTTAGPNEKLFF. The CDR3 nucleotides read TGTGCCAGCTCACCAACGACGGCAGGCCCTAATGAAAAACTGTTTTTT.

This clone came up once. V usage is TRBV9 and J usage is TRBJ2-1; 8 bases agree with TRBD2. Losses at the gene ends were 0 bases for V and 8 bases for J; bases not matched to a gene: 10. Germline values: CDR1 SGDLS, CDR2 YYNGEE. The length of the CDR3 is 16 residues. The CDR3 loop reads CASSVGLGTRTDEQFF. As DNA, the CDR3 is TGTGCCAGCAGCGTAGGATTGGGGACTAGAACCGATGAGCAGTTCTTC.

V is TRBV7-9 and J is TRBJ1-3, with D possibly TRBD1 on 6 matching bases. V was pared by 1 base and J by 0 bases, with 16 bases between. The CDR3 is 18 residues long. From germline, CDR1 is SEHNR and CDR2 FQNEAQ (reference sequence). Here the CDR3 DNA reads TGTGCCAGCAGCTTAGTCTGGGCAGGGGACCTCTCTGGAAACACCATATATTTT. Its translation is CASSLVWAGDLSGNTIYF.

This clone was picked up one time. This sequence joins TRBV25-1 and TRBJ2-3, with D uncertain. The CDR3 loop spans 12 amino acids. Trimming cost V 5 bases and J 3 bases, with 6 bases left between them. CDR1 MGHDK and CDR2 SYGVNS come from the germline V gene. Here the CDR3 DNA reads TGTGCCAGCAGTCCCCCGACAGATACGCAGTATTTT. As protein: CASSPPTDTQYF.

The V gene is TRBV4-1, the J gene TRBJ2-3; tentatively, D is TRBD2 (6 bases). CDR1 and CDR2 from the germline V gene are MGHRA and YSYEKL. The length of the CDR3 is 15 residues. Trimming shortened V by 4 bases and J by 0 bases, and 11 bases separated the two germline ends. CDR3 sequence reads: CASSPIGGSTDTQYF. The CDR3 DNA reads as TGCGCCAGCAGCCCAATTGGGGGGAGCACAGATACGCAGTATTTT.

The V gene is TRBV27, the J gene TRBJ2-4; D is perhaps TRBD2 (6 bases). The germline V and J ends were trimmed by 2 bases and 3 bases, with 8 bases remaining between them. The CDR3 totals 14 residues. Germline CDR1 MNHEY, CDR2 SMNVEV (reference sequence). This CDR3 is CASSLPGVKNIQYF. CDR3 sequence (DNA): TGTGCCAGCAGTTTACCGGGGGTCAAAAACATTCAGTACTTC.

Only a few counts were recorded for this clone. The chain carries TRBV28 and TRBJ1-2; 10 positions agree with TRBD1. Germline V gene lookup returns CDR1 MDHEN and CDR2 SYDVKM. This CDR3 comprises 14 residues. Germline trimming cut 5 bases from V and 8 bases from J; bases unmatched to any gene: 8. CDR3 in amino acids: CASSDGTGDGGYTF. CDR3 DNA: TGTGCCAGCAGTGACGGGACAGGGGATGGCGGCTACACCTTC.